The present TCR beta chain was sequenced within a study of T cell responses to AZD1222 COVID-19 vaccine. Here immunoSEQ multiplex PCR was the method, and the copy in TCRdb shows in-frame clones only, minus some. The sample includes 200,000 or so clones, 85% to 95% of them seen just once. This clone was recorded once. The CDR3 has 12 amino acids. CDR1 MNHEY and CDR2 SVGEGT come from the germline V gene. The germline V and J ends were trimmed by 2 bases and 4 bases, with 3 bases remaining between them. This TCR derives from an adult in good health. The sequenced sample was peripheral blood, obtained on day 0 of AZD1222 vaccination. This chain links TRBV6-2 or TRBV6-3 with TRBJ1-5, with no clear D. The CDR3 nucleotides are TGTGCCAGCAGTTACGCGAATCAGCCCCAGCATTTT. As protein: CASSYANQPQHF.